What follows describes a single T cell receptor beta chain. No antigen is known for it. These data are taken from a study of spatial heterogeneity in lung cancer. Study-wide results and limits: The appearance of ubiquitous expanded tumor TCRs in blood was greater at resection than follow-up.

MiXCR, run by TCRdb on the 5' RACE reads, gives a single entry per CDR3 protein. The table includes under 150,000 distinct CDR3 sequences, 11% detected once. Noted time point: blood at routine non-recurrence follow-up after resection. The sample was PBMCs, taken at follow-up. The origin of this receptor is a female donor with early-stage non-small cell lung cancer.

In DNA, the CDR3 is TGTGCCAGCAGTTCCCGGGGAAGCGGGTTCTACAATGAGCAGTTCTTC. It yields the protein CASSSRGSGFYNEQFF. The rearrangement links TRBV7-2 to TRBJ2-1, with D maybe TRBD2 (6 bases). Germline values: CDR1 SGHTA, CDR2 FQGNSA. The V end was cut by 6 bases, the J end by 3 bases, with 18 bases between. The CDR3 has 16 residues.